The present TCR beta chain was sequenced within a study of glioma-infiltrating T cells after dendritic cell vaccination. Trimming removed 4 bases from V and 2 bases from J; junction bases left unmatched: 9. The CDR3 contains 17 residues. The germline V gene has CDR1 MNHEY and CDR2 SMNVEV (reference sequence). Libraries were prepared by immunoSEQ multiplex PCR; TCRdb keeps only in-frame clonotypes and omits some of them. The table records tens of thousands of clones, roughly four fifths of them present only once. The input for sequencing was blood, taken before dendritic cell vaccination. The chain recombines TRBV27 with TRBJ1-5; TRBD1 matches 9 bases. The clonotype originates from a human donor with glioblastoma. The CDR3 nucleotides read TGTGCCAGCAGTTCCGGGACAGGGCTTAGGGGCAATCAGCCCCAGCATTTT. Its translation is CASSSGTGLRGNQPQHF.